The T cell receptor beta chain described here comes from a study of a mutant IDH1 vaccine in newly diagnosed glioma. Study overall: Sex among treated patients split about 60% male, roughly 38% female; mean age was roughly 40 years. Patients' prior therapy spanned radiotherapy, temozolomide, or both; most underwent both.

The table came from immunoSEQ multiplex PCR; TCRdb's copy has only in-frame clones and leaves some out. The sample gives tens of thousands of clones, about four fifths of which show up once; 6.2% is in the top ten. The time point denotes: week 23, last vaccination. The content of each vaccine dose was 300 ug of mutant IDH1 20-mer peptide, and topical imiquimod accompanied it. Tumors from donors were new WHO grade 3 or 4 IDH1-mutant astrocytomas with ATRX loss. As concerns this clone: Antigen specificity is unknown.

This TCR came from a man aged 35 to 55 with glioma. The starting material was PBMCs, obtained from a glioma patient whose treatment included an IDH1 peptide vaccine.

CDR3 in amino acids: CASSQDLGSSYEQYF. The CDR3 DNA is TGTGCCAGCAGCCAAGACCTCGGGAGCTCCTACGAGCAGTACTTC. The V and J genes are TRBV4-2 and TRBJ2-7, with D perhaps TRBD2 (6 bases). Trimming shortened V by 0 bases and J by 0 bases, and 9 bases separated the two germline ends. Germline lookup yields CDR1 LGHNA and CDR2 YNFKEQ. This CDR3 region has 15 residues.